This TCR beta chain was obtained from a study of blood T cell repertoires in COVID-19. Looking at the study overall: Samples representing acute and convalescent COVID-19 were sourced from the United States, Italy and Spain. Nucleic acid was either cDNA or gDNA, and it came from T cells, B-cell-depleted T cells, or PBMCs.

Original processing methods: Amplification with reference gene primers provided the estimates of nucleated cell counts. Some clones are missing from TCRdb's copy, which holds only in-frame ones; the method was immunoSEQ multiplex PCR. The V and J calls and clone size are taken from that table; D and trimming were inferred from the DNA. The sample holds under 200,000 clones, approximately 85% seen once. Germline CDR1 and CDR2: MNHEY and SVGAGI. This CDR3 contains 13 residues. With 2 bases removed from V and 5 bases from J, the gap between germline ends came to 6 bases. A note on this clone: This clone may be a read error of a much larger clone one base away.

The rearrangement joins TRBV6-5 to TRBJ2-2; D unclear. The clonotype comes from a woman of 80 years or more with acute or convalescent COVID-19. Sequencing input: peripheral blood. Here the CDR3 reads CASSYGHTGELFF. The CDR3 region has the DNA TGTGCCAGCAGTTACGGGCATACCGGGGAGCTGTTTTTT.